These 27 T cell receptor beta chains share one sample of origin, sequenced in a study of T cell responses to AZD1222 COVID-19 vaccine. TCRdb's copy holds only in-frame clones and misses some; the assay was immunoSEQ multiplex PCR. The sample has about 270,000 clones, almost 95% seen once. The sample was peripheral blood, taken 28 days after the second AZD1222 dose. These receptors originate from an adult who received the AZD1222 COVID-19 vaccine.

In DNA form, the CDR3 reads TGTGCCAGCAGCGTAGAAGGAGGTTACAGGCAGAATGAAAAACTGTTTTTT. Its translation: CASSVEGGYRQNEKLFF. V is TRBV9 and J is TRBJ1-4; a possible D gene is TRBD1 (5 bases). CDR1 and CDR2 from the germline V gene are SGDLS and YYNGEE. V lost 0 bases and J 5 bases, leaving 17 bases between the germline ends. The CDR3 has 17 residues.

The V call is TRBV12-3 or TRBV12-4, the J call TRBJ1-2; D unresolved. Trimming took 7 bases from V and 4 from J, leaving 10 bases between them. The CDR3 has 12 residues. CDR3 DNA sequence: TGTGCCAGCAAGGCCGGGATCTATGGCTACACCTTC. This codes for CASKAGIYGYTF.

The chain employs TRBV3-1 (or the pseudogene TRBV3-2) and TRBJ2-3; 7 bases are shared with TRBD2. The V segment lost 7 bases and the J segment 6 bases; nucleotides outside the gene matches: 13. The length of the CDR3 is 15 residues. From germline, CDR1 is LGHDT and CDR2 YNNKEL (reference sequence). For the CDR3, the DNA is TGTGCCAGCAAGCAATGGCGGGAGTCCGCCGATACGCAGTATTTT. Translated: CASKQWRESADTQYF.

The rearrangement joins TRBV3-1 (or the pseudogene TRBV3-2) to TRBJ1-6; 7 bases fit TRBD1. Germline V gene lookup returns CDR1 LGHDT and CDR2 YNNKEL (reference sequence). The CDR3 runs to 14 residues. Trimming removed 0 bases from V and 10 bases from J; junction bases left unmatched: 3. In DNA, the CDR3 is TGTGCCAGCAGCCAAGACAGGGGGAGGTCACCCCTCCACTTT. As protein: CASSQDRGRSPLHF.

V and J are TRBV6-5 and TRBJ1-1; 8 positions agree with TRBD1. The J segment lost 4 bases and the V segment lost 2 bases, leaving 6 bases of the junction unmatched. CDR3 length: 15 residues. Germline V gives CDR1 MNHEY, CDR2 SVGAGI. Here the CDR3 DNA reads TGTGCCAGCAGTTACGGGGACAGGTCGGGCACTGAAGCTTTCTTT. It encodes CASSYGDRSGTEAFF.

The chain recombines TRBV28 with TRBJ2-2; D may be TRBD2 (5 bases). Looked up from germline, CDR1 is MDHEN and CDR2 is SYDVKM. Deletions cut 7 bases from V and 7 bases from J, with 10 bases between. CDR3 length equals 12 residues. The CDR3 loop is CASTIANGELFF. As DNA, the CDR3 is TGTGCCAGCACCATAGCGAACGGGGAGCTGTTTTTT.

The chain combines TRBV6-2 or TRBV6-3 with TRBJ2-7, with D possibly TRBD1 on 5 matching bases. The V end was cut by 6 bases, the J end by 3 bases, with 15 bases between. The CDR3 contains 14 residues. Germline V CDR1 and CDR2: MNHEY, SVGEGT. In nucleotides, the CDR3 is TGTGCCAGCAGCCGAGTTGCTAGGGGCTACGAGCAGTACTTC. As protein: CASSRVARGYEQYF.

The chain recombines TRBV30 with TRBJ2-7; 9 bases are a match to TRBD1. The germline V gene has CDR1 GTSNPN and CDR2 SVGIG (reference sequence). The trim removed 4 bases at V and 1 base at J, leaving 23 bases unmatched. The CDR3 sequence is 20 residues long. The CDR3 reads CAWNLRNRDRDPRGSYEQYF. For the CDR3, the DNA is TGTGCCTGGAATCTTAGGAACCGGGACAGGGACCCGAGGGGGTCCTACGAGCAGTACTTC.

The chain couples TRBV19 to TRBJ2-7; D is perhaps TRBD2 (5 bases). Trimming removed 0 bases from V and 0 bases from J, with 12 bases in between. CDR3 length: 16 residues. Per germline, CDR1 LNHDA and CDR2 SQIVND (reference sequence). This CDR3 reads CASSIDWASPSYEQYF. DNA for the CDR3: TGTGCCAGTAGTATAGATTGGGCTAGCCCCTCCTACGAGCAGTACTTC. Using reference TRBV19 and TRBJ2-7 for the parts outside the CDR3, the full variable domain is DGGITQSPKYLFRKEGQNVTLSCEQNLNHDAMYWYRQDPGQGLRLIYYSQIVNDFQKGDIAEGYSVSREKKESFPLTVTSAQKNPTAFYLCASSIDWASPSYEQYFGPGTRLTVT.

The chain recombines TRBV6-1 with TRBJ2-3; no definite D call. V was pared by 1 base and J by 2 bases, with 7 bases between. From germline, CDR1 is MNHNS and CDR2 SASEGT. The CDR3 is 14 residues long. CDR3 in DNA: TGTGCCAGCAGTGAAGACTTGACCACAGATACGCAGTATTTT. It is translated as CASSEDLTTDTQYF.

V usage is TRBV28 and J usage is TRBJ1-1; D is possibly TRBD1 (5 bases). The CDR3 is 11 residues long. Between the trimmed V and J ends, which lost 7 bases and 10 bases, there was a span of 13 bases. The germline V gene has CDR1 MDHEN and CDR2 SYDVKM. The CDR3: CASTQGLGAFF. The CDR3 nucleotides are TGTGCCAGCACCCAGGGATTAGGAGCTTTCTTT. The full variable domain, with the rest looked up from reference TRBV28 and TRBJ1-1, is DVKVTQSSRYLVKRTGEKVFLECVQDMDHENMFWYRQDPGLGLRLIYFSYDVKMKEKGDIPEGYSVSREKKERFSLILESASTNQTSMYLCASTQGLGAFFGQGTRLTVV.

J is TRBJ1-4 and V is TRBV28, with 12 bases matching TRBD1. The CDR3 length is 18 residues. The germline CDR1 and CDR2 sequences are MDHEN and SYDVKM. After removal of 10 bases from V and 4 bases from J, the junction contained 16 bases not matched to a gene. The CDR3 coding sequence is TGTGCCATTACGAATGCTCGGGACAGGGGGCCTTTTAATGAAAAACTGTTTTTT. It yields the protein CAITNARDRGPFNEKLFF.

The CDR3 loop reads CASKTGGNRYEQYF. In DNA, the CDR3 is TGTGCCAGCAAGACGGGCGGGAATAGGTACGAGCAGTACTTC. The rearrangement joins TRBV28 to TRBJ2-7, with a possible D match to TRBD2 (6 bases). Germline assignment: CDR1 MDHEN and CDR2 SYDVKM. V lost 7 bases and J 4 bases, leaving 17 bases between the germline ends. CDR3 length: 14 residues.

The rearrangement uses TRBV5-1 and TRBJ2-5; 11 bases align to TRBD2. The CDR3 consists of 14 residues. Germline CDR1 and CDR2: SGHRS and YFSETQ. The V gene end was trimmed by 4 bases and the J gene end by 3 bases; junction bases not matched to a gene: 2. CDR3 sequence: CASSLTSGKETQYF. CDR3 coding DNA: TGCGCCAGCAGCCTGACTAGCGGGAAAGAGACCCAGTACTTC.

The J gene is TRBJ2-2, the V gene TRBV7-2; 10 positions agree with TRBD2. Trimming at V came to 5 bases and at J to 6 bases, leaving 6 bases not matched to a gene. This CDR3 spans 15 amino acids. Looked up from germline, CDR1 is SGHTA and CDR2 is FQGNSA. CDR3: CASSTSGRAPGELFF. CDR3 DNA: TGTGCCAGCAGCACAAGCGGGAGGGCCCCCGGGGAGCTGTTTTTT.

J is TRBJ2-7 and V is TRBV29-1; D ambiguous. The germline V gene has CDR1 SQVTM and CDR2 ANQGSEA. The V end was cut by 8 bases, the J end by 1 base, with 21 bases between. The CDR3 has 15 residues. This chain's CDR3 is CSIRTVGITSYEQYF. CDR3 nucleotide sequence: TGCAGCATCAGAACTGTGGGGATTACGTCCTACGAGCAGTACTTC.

The chain recombines TRBV30 with TRBJ2-1; 10 bases align to TRBD2. CDR3 size: 15 residues. The V and J ends lost 3 bases and 3 bases, in that order; junction bases with no gene match: 5. CDR1 is GTSNPN, CDR2 SVGIG, per germline (reference sequence). This chain's CDR3 is CAWRKSGRGYNEQFF. The CDR3 DNA follows: TGTGCCTGGAGGAAAAGCGGGAGGGGCTACAATGAGCAGTTCTTC. Together with reference TRBV30 and TRBJ2-1, the CDR3 gives the full variable domain: SQTIHQWPATLVQPVGSPLSLECTVEGTSNPNLYWYRQAAGRGLQLLFYSVGIGQISSEVPQNLSASRPQDRQFILSSKKLLLSDSGFYLCAWRKSGRGYNEQFFGPGTRLTVL.

This clone has only one observation. This chain's CDR3 is CASSQGTGANTEAFF. Here the CDR3 DNA reads TGTGCCAGCAGCCAGGGGACAGGAGCGAACACTGAAGCTTTCTTT. This chain uses TRBV4-2 with TRBJ1-1; 8 nucleotides match TRBD1. The CDR3 covers 15 residues. Germline loops: CDR1 LGHNA, CDR2 YNFKEQ. J lost 1 base, V lost 3 bases, and 4 bases had no gene match.

This chain links TRBV3-1 (or the pseudogene TRBV3-2) with TRBJ2-1; maybe TRBD2 (6 bases). Trimming shortened V by 0 bases and J by 16 bases, and 16 bases separated the two germline ends. The CDR3 is made up of 13 amino acids. CDR1 is LGHDT, CDR2 YNNKEL, per germline (reference sequence). This chain's CDR3 is CASSQDRGGVQFF. CDR3 nucleotide sequence: TGTGCCAGCAGCCAAGATCGGGGAGGTGTACAATTCTTC.

V is TRBV7-9 and J is TRBJ1-6, with a weak D call TRBD1 (5 bases). Germline CDR1 SEHNR, CDR2 FQNEAQ (reference sequence). CDR3 length: 15 amino acids. Trimming took 5 bases from V and 9 from J, leaving 17 bases between them. In DNA form, the CDR3 reads TGTGCCAGCAGCCAGGGAAGGGCGGGTGGTTCACCCCTCCACTTT. This gives the protein CASSQGRAGGSPLHF.

The V call is TRBV7-6, the J call TRBJ2-3; D is perhaps TRBD1 (6 bases). The CDR3 is 13 amino acids. Looked up from germline, CDR1 is SGHVS and CDR2 is FNYEAQ. Trimming left V 4 bases short and J 6 bases short, with 11 bases between. Here the CDR3 reads CASSSVRGDTQYF. The CDR3 DNA follows: TGTGCCAGCAGCTCCGTTAGGGGGGATACGCAGTATTTT.

The J gene is TRBJ2-3, the V gene TRBV28; maybe TRBD1 (5 bases). The CDR3 runs to 15 residues. Looked up from germline, CDR1 is MDHEN and CDR2 is SYDVKM. With 2 bases removed from V and 0 bases from J, the gap between germline ends came to 9 bases. The CDR3 protein is CASSLIGASTDTQYF. In DNA form, the CDR3 reads TGTGCCAGCAGTTTAATAGGGGCCAGCACAGATACGCAGTATTTT.

V gene TRBV13 combines with J gene TRBJ2-1; 7 positions match TRBD2. CDR3 size: 18 residues. J gave up 8 bases and V 0 bases, and 16 bases lay outside the gene matches. CDR1 is PRHDT and CDR2 is FYEKMQ in the germline V gene (reference sequence). CDR3 coding DNA: TGTGCCAGCAGCTTAGGCCAGTTCCCTGGGGCTAGCGGTTATGAGCAGTTCTTC. Translating it yields CASSLGQFPGASGYEQFF.

This chain uses TRBV3-1 (or the pseudogene TRBV3-2) with TRBJ1-5; D gene unclear. The length of the CDR3 is 15 residues. V was pared by 3 bases and J by 4 bases, with 13 bases between. Germline values: CDR1 LGHDT, CDR2 YNNKEL (reference sequence). For the CDR3, the DNA is TGTGCCAGCAGCCACCCTGAACGGACGAATCAGCCCCAGCATTTT. Translating it yields CASSHPERTNQPQHF.

This chain uses TRBV7-3 with TRBJ2-1, with D possibly being TRBD2 (6 bases). V was pared by 4 bases and J by 5 bases, with 12 bases between. The CDR3 spans 14 residues. Looked up from germline, CDR1 is SGHTA and CDR2 is FQGTGA. CDR3: CASSSGLRNNEQFF. CDR3 nucleotide sequence: TGTGCCAGCAGCTCGGGACTTCGAAACAATGAGCAGTTCTTC.

This chain joins TRBV5-4 and TRBJ2-5; 9 nucleotides agree with TRBD2. The V gene end was trimmed by 1 base and the J gene end by 5 bases; junction bases not matched to a gene: 6. Germline loops: CDR1 SGHNT, CDR2 YYREEE (reference sequence). There are 15 residues in the CDR3. The CDR3 DNA is TGTGCCAGCAGCTTGTTTCCTAGCGGGGCGGAGACCCAGTACTTC. Translation gives CASSLFPSGAETQYF.

This clone has just one count. This chain links TRBV30 with TRBJ1-3; possibly TRBD1 for D (6 bases). This CDR3 has 13 residues. Germline-derived CDR1 and CDR2 are GTSNPN and SVGIG (reference sequence). Trimming removed 3 bases from V and 8 bases from J, with 14 bases in between. CDR3 loop: CAWRGDIGDTIYF. The DNA of the CDR3 is TGTGCCTGGAGGGGGGACATCGGGGACACCATATATTTT.